This TCR beta chain was obtained from a study of vaccination and CD4 T cells after COVID-19. V gave up 3 bases and J gave up 0 bases, with 7 bases separating them. Germline assignment: CDR1 SGHAT and CDR2 FQNNGV. The CDR3 spans 14 residues. Cultured CD4+ T cells had their DNA profiled by the Oncomine TCR Beta short-read assay. TCRdb called the PCR reads again in MiXCR, with one record for every CDR3 protein. The table records around 19,000 distinct CDR3 sequences, 55% of them present only once. About this clonotype: The antigen is unknown.

Sample treatment: roughly 10-day PBMC culture with coronavirus spike peptide pools or control peptides (ViraFEST assay). The sequence was collected from a human donor who had recovered from COVID-19. The sample comprised CD4+ T cells from blood, cultured in vitro. V usage is TRBV11-2 and J usage is TRBJ2-3; D is undetermined. The CDR3 is CASSFTPSTDTQYF. The CDR3 nucleotides read TGTGCCAGCAGCTTTACCCCTAGCACAGATACGCAGTATTTT.